Listed below are T cell receptor beta chains from one sample, sequenced in a study of blood T cell repertoires in COVID-19. Sequenced by immunoSEQ multiplex PCR; TCRdb stores in-frame clones only, minus some. The sample has about 73,000 clones; roughly three quarters are singletons. The sequenced sample was peripheral blood. All receptors derive from a man in his sixties or seventies with COVID-19, enrolled during active disease. Both conserved end residues are part of each CDR3. Each record gives: clone size, J gene, V gene, CDR3 protein. Only part of the rows carry a size: once, few, many, or a class if the clone is expanded.

size: .; J: TRBJ1-6; V: TRBV20-1; CDR3: CSANDRSRSPLHF
size: .; J: TRBJ2-3; V: TRBV28; CDR3: CASSFLGGRRTDTQYF
size: .; J: TRBJ2-1; V: TRBV11-2; CDR3: CASSLNKAYNEQFF
size: .; J: TRBJ1-5; V: TRBV18; CDR3: CASSLQGNSNQPQHF
size: .; J: TRBJ1-1; V: TRBV7-3; CDR3: CASSFQVGDTEAFF
size: once; J: TRBJ2-2; V: TRBV30; CDR3: CAWSGYGELFF
size: .; J: TRBJ1-2; V: TRBV5-4; CDR3: CASSGQGNYGYTF
size: .; J: TRBJ2-1; V: TRBV19; CDR3: CASSIGAANEQFF
size: .; J: TRBJ1-5; V: TRBV12-3/TRBV12-4; CDR3: CASRPGLNQPQHF
size: .; J: TRBJ1-2; V: TRBV5-1; CDR3: CASSLETVGGYTF
size: .; J: TRBJ2-3; V: TRBV7-3; CDR3: CASSTLAGGVDTQYF
size: .; J: TRBJ2-6; V: TRBV7-2; CDR3: CASSRLGGIGANVLTF
size: .; J: TRBJ2-3; V: TRBV18; CDR3: CASSLETGGTDTQYF
size: .; J: TRBJ1-1; V: TRBV6-6; CDR3: CASSYGTQNTEAFF
size: .; J: TRBJ1-3; V: TRBV7-9; CDR3: CASSPVYRSAGNTIYF
size: .; J: TRBJ1-6; V: TRBV7-2; CDR3: CASSPRQGDSPLHF
size: .; J: TRBJ1-4; V: TRBV6-5; CDR3: CASRTLTREKLFF
size: .; J: TRBJ2-1; V: TRBV4-1; CDR3: CASSQGLAMRLSSYNEQFF
size: .; J: TRBJ2-7; V: TRBV7-2; CDR3: CASSDPMKGAYEQYF
size: .; J: TRBJ2-7; V: TRBV28; CDR3: CASFRSGTGNGQYF
size: .; J: TRBJ2-7; V: TRBV7-9; CDR3: CASSGSYEQYF
size: .; J: TRBJ1-6; V: TRBV6-5; CDR3: CATGDRGRRSPLHF
size: .; J: TRBJ1-5; V: TRBV5-5; CDR3: CASSSGGVQPQHF
size: .; J: TRBJ1-5; V: TRBV5-1; CDR3: CASSLGAGGNQPQHF
size: .; J: TRBJ1-1; V: TRBV6-6; CDR3: CASSTHRTVNTEAFF
size: .; J: TRBJ2-2; V: TRBV10-3; CDR3: CAISPGTGSGGELFF
size: .; J: TRBJ2-5; V: TRBV6-5; CDR3: CASSSSSGSQETQYF
size: .; J: TRBJ1-1; V: TRBV6-5; CDR3: CASSRGGQAMTEAFF
size: .; J: TRBJ1-1; V: TRBV14; CDR3: CASSPWAGIGNTEAFF
size: .; J: TRBJ2-7; V: TRBV5-1; CDR3: CASSYSRDWTYEQYF
size: few; J: TRBJ1-1; V: TRBV6-2/TRBV6-3; CDR3: CASSYGPASNTEAFF
size: .; J: TRBJ1-1; V: TRBV28; CDR3: CASKLANTEAFF
size: .; J: TRBJ2-3; V: TRBV11-3; CDR3: CASSHHRGADTQYF
size: .; J: TRBJ1-1; V: TRBV4-1; CDR3: CASSQGWDRERAFF
size: .; J: TRBJ2-3; V: TRBV4-3; CDR3: CASSQDLAGATDTQYF
size: .; J: TRBJ1-1; V: TRBV6-5; CDR3: CASSYQTGLLNTEAFF
size: .; J: TRBJ1-3; V: TRBV28; CDR3: CASSSPSGTILGNTIYF
size: few; J: TRBJ2-1; V: TRBV28; CDR3: CASSSQKTSGTYNEQFF
size: .; J: TRBJ2-2; V: TRBV24-1; CDR3: CATSDLGRGYTGELFF
size: .; J: TRBJ2-7; V: TRBV5-4; CDR3: CASTNPGTADYEQYF
size: .; J: TRBJ1-5; V: TRBV19; CDR3: CASSISTVGNQPQHF